This T cell receptor beta chain derives from a study of T cell changes during pregnancy in multiple sclerosis. Generated by immunoSEQ multiplex PCR, the TCRdb table keeps only in-frame clones and is missing some. The table records more than 30,000 clones, 85% to 95% of them present only once. Per germline, CDR1 MNHNS and CDR2 SASEGT. The CDR3 consists of 14 residues. Trimming left V 6 bases short and J 8 bases short, with 16 bases between. This receptor was identified in a female donor with multiple sclerosis, enrolled in a pregnancy study. The sequenced sample was PBMCs (not recorded whether the cells were cultured). The rearrangement links TRBV6-1 to TRBJ1-4; weak D call: TRBD1 (5 bases). The CDR3 sequence is CASRHDREGEKLFF. The CDR3 DNA follows: TGTGCCAGCAGACACGACAGAGAGGGGGAAAAACTGTTTTTT.